The 4 T cell receptor beta chains presented below share a single source sample, sequenced in a study of T cell responses to AZD1222 COVID-19 vaccine. Clones were sequenced by immunoSEQ multiplex PCR, and TCRdb holds only the in-frame ones, with some missing. Of over 100,000 clones in the sample, roughly 83% are singletons; the top ten hold over 15%. The source was peripheral blood, collected on day 0 of AZD1222 vaccination. Receptor source: an adult in good health.

The chain employs TRBV5-4 and TRBJ1-2; tentative D call: TRBD1 (6 bases). Trimming stripped 2 bases from V and 4 bases from J, with 12 bases between. This CDR3 contains 14 residues. Germline values: CDR1 SGHNT, CDR2 YYREEE (reference sequence). Written as DNA, the CDR3 is TGTGCCAGCAGCTTCTATGGAGGGGGCTATGGCTACACCTTC. Translated: CASSFYGGGYGYTF.

This sequence joins TRBV28 and TRBJ2-7, with D unclear. Trimming shortened V by 2 bases and J by 2 bases, and 7 bases separated the two germline ends. CDR1 MDHEN and CDR2 SYDVKM come from the germline V gene. The CDR3 sequence is 13 residues long. The CDR3 DNA is TGTGCCAGCAGTTTACCTCACACCTACGAGCAGTACTTC. Translating gives CASSLPHTYEQYF.

The rearrangement links TRBV4-3 to TRBJ2-5; 12 positions agree with TRBD2. CDR3 length: 15 amino acids. Germline lookup yields CDR1 LGHNA and CDR2 YSLEER. With 5 bases clipped from V and 6 bases from J, the junction kept 7 bases outside the gene matches. CDR3 protein: CASSSELAGGQTQYF. For the CDR3, the DNA is TGCGCCAGCAGCTCCGAACTAGCGGGGGGTCAGACCCAGTACTTC.

V usage is TRBV6-5 and J usage is TRBJ1-1; D gene unclear. The CDR3 sequence is 15 residues long. Per germline, CDR1 MNHEY and CDR2 SVGAGI. Trimming pared 7 bases from V and 1 base from J, leaving 16 bases between. The CDR3 protein is CASKASASPNTEAFF. The CDR3 DNA reads as TGTGCCAGCAAAGCCTCCGCGTCCCCGAACACTGAAGCTTTCTTT.